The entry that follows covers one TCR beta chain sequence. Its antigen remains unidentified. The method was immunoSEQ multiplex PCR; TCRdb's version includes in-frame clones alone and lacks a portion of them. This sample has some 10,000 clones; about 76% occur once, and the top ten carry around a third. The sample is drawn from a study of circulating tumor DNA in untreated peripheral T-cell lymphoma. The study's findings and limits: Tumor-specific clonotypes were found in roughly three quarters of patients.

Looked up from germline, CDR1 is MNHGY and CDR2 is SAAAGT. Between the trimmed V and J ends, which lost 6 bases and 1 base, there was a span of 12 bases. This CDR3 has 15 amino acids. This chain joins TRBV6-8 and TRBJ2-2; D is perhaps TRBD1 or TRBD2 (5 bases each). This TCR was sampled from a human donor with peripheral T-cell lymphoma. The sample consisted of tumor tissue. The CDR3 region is CASSSGPQNTGELFF. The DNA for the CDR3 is TGTGCCAGCAGCTCGGGACCCCAGAACACCGGGGAGCTGTTTTTT.